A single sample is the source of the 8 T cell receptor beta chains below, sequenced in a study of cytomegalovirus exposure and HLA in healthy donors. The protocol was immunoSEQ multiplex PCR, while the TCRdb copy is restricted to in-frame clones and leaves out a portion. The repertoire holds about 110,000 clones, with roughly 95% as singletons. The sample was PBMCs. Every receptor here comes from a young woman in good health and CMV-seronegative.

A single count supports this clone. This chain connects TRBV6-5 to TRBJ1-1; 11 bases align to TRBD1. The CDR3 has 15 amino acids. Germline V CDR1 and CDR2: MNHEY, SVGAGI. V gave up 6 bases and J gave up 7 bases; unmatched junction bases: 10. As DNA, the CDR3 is TGTGCCAGCAGCAGAGGGACAGGGGGACTGCTTGAAGCTTTCTTT. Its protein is CASSRGTGGLLEAFF.

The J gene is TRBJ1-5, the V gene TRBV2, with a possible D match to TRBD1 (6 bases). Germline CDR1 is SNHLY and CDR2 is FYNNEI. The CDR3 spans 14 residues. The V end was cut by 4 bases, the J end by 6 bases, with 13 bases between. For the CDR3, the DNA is TGTGCCAGCAGTGCACAGGGTGGGAGTCAGCCCCAGCATTTT. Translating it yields CASSAQGGSQPQHF.

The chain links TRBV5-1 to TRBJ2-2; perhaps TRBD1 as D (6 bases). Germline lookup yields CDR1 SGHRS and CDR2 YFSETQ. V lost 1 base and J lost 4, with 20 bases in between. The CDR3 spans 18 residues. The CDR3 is CASSLPQVGAGPTGELFF. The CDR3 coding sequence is TGCGCCAGCAGCTTGCCCCAGGTGGGGGCTGGTCCCACCGGGGAGCTGTTTTTT. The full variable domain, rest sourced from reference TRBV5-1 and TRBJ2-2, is KAGVTQTPRYLIKTRGQQVTLSCSPISGHRSVSWYQQTPGQGLQFLFEYFSETQRNKGNFPGRFSGRQFSNSRSEMNVSTLELGDSALYLCASSLPQVGAGPTGELFFGEGSRLTVL.

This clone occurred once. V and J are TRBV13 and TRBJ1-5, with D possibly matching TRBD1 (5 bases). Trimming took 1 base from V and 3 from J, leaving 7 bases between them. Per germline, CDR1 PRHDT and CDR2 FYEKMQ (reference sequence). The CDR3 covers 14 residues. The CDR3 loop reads CASSLEGFNQPQHF. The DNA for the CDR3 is TGTGCCAGCAGCTTAGAGGGGTTCAATCAGCCCCAGCATTTT.

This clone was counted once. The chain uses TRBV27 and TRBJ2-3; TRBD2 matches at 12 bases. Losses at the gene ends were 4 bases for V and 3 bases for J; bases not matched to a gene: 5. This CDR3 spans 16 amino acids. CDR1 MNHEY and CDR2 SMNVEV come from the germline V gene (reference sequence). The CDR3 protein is CASSSLLAGGTDTQYF. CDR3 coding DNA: TGTGCCAGCAGTTCGCTACTAGCGGGGGGTACAGATACGCAGTATTTT.

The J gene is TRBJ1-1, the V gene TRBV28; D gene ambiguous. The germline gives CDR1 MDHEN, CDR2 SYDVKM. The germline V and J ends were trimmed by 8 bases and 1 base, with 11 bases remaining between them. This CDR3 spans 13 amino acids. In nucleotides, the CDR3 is TGTGCCAGCGGCGGGGTGGCGAACACTGAAGCTTTCTTT. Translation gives CASGGVANTEAFF.

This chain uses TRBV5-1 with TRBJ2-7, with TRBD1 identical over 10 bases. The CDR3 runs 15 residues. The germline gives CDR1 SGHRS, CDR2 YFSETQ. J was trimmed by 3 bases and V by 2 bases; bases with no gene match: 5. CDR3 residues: CASSFGQGGIYEQYF. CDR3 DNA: TGCGCCAGCAGCTTTGGACAGGGGGGTATCTACGAGCAGTACTTC.

CDR3 coding DNA: TGTGCCAGCAGCGTTGGTAGCGGGGGGGCCGATGAGCAGTTCTTC. Translation gives CASSVGSGGADEQFF. The rearrangement links TRBV9 to TRBJ2-1; 11 bases agree with TRBD2. The CDR3 is 15 residues long. Germline loops: CDR1 SGDLS, CDR2 YYNGEE. With 2 bases clipped from V and 8 bases from J, the junction kept 6 bases outside the gene matches. Looking up the rest from reference TRBV9 and TRBJ2-1 gives the full variable domain: DSGVTQTPKHLITATGQRVTLRCSPRSGDLSVYWYQQSLDQGLQFLIQYYNGEERAKGNILERFSAQQFPDLHSELNLSSLELGDSALYFCASSVGSGGADEQFFGPGTRLTVL.